This TCR beta chain was recorded in a study of cytomegalovirus exposure and HLA in healthy donors. It was with 60 Vbeta and 13 Jbeta primers that the PCR ran. Authors' data handling: A later analysis counted 80 million or so unique TCR beta chains, around 10 million shared. The method was immunoSEQ multiplex PCR; TCRdb's version includes in-frame clones alone and lacks a portion of them. V and J calls and clone size are as listed in that table; D and trimming were resolved from the DNA. The sample has 100,000 to 150,000 clones; 81% are singletons. Germline CDR1 reads SGHTA; CDR2 reads FQGNSA. The CDR3 is made up of 16 amino acids. Trimming left V 4 bases short and J 0 bases short, with 15 bases between. Notes on this clone: Its antigen is as yet unknown.

Overall study results and limits: According to a later analysis, most TCR beta chains associated with CMV appeared HLA-restricted. Many donors shared some public TCRs, even though most TCR sequences were rare. Listed as cytomegalovirus-associated were 150 or so TCR beta chains.

Sequencing was performed on PBMCs. The TCR comes from a woman in her twenties or thirties in good health and CMV-seronegative. This chain uses TRBV7-2 with TRBJ1-2; D remains unclear. CDR3 DNA: TGTGCCAGCAGCTCCCGCCTAGGCCCTGCTAACTATGGCTACACCTTC. Amino acids: CASSSRLGPANYGYTF.